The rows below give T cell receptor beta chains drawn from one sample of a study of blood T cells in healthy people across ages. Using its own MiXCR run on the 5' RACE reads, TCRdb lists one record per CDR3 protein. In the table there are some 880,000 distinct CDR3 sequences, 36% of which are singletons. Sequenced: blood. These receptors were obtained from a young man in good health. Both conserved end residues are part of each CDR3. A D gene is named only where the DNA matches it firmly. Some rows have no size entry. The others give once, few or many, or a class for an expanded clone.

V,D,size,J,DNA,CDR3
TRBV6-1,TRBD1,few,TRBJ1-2,TGTGCCAGCAGAGAGAATTCCGGGACAGGGGTTTTCTATGGCTACACCTTC,CASRENSGTGVFYGYTF
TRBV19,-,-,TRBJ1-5,TGTGCCAGTAGTATAGCAGGGGGCAATCAGCCCCAGCATTTT,CASSIAGGNQPQHF
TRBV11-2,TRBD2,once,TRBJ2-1,TGTGCCAGCAGCTTAACGGGGGGGTTTGGAGAGCAGTTCTTC,CASSLTGGFGEQFF
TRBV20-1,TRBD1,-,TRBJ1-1,TGCAGTGCTAGTGGGGACAGTCTTGGCACTGAAGCTTTCTTT,CSASGDSLGTEAFF
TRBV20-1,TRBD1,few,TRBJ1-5,TGCAGTGCTGGAAGACAGGGGGCCTCACCTTATAGCAATCAGCCCCAGCATTTT,CSAGRQGASPYSNQPQHF
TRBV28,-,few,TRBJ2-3,TGTGCCAGCAGTCCCCGACAGGGAGCGGGTACAGATACGCAGTATTTT,CASSPRQGAGTDTQYF
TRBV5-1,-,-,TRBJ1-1,TGCGCCAGCAGCTTGGAAGCCCTCGGGAACACTGAAGCTTTCTTT,CASSLEALGNTEAFF
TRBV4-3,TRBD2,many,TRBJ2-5,TGCGCCAGCAGCCAAGGGACTAGCGAGTCGGAGACCCAGTACTTC,CASSQGTSESETQYF
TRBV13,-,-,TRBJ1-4,TGTGCCAGCAGCTTGAACTGGGGGGACGGTGAAAAACTGTTTTTT,CASSLNWGDGEKLFF
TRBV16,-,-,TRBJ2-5,TGTGCCAGCAGCGGGAACCGGGACTCCCAAGAGACCCAGTACTTC,CASSGNRDSQETQYF
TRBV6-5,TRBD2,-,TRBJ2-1,TGTGCCAGCACCGCTGGCCAGCGGGGGTACAATGAGCAGTTCTTC,CASTAGQRGYNEQFF
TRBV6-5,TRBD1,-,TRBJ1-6,TGTGCCAGCGGGCCCGGGACAGGGGCCTCAGGTTCACCCCTCCACTTT,CASGPGTGASGSPLHF
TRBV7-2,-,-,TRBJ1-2,TGTGCCAGCAGCTTAGACGACAGAGCCATCACCTTC,CASSLDDRAITF
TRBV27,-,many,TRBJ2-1,TGTGCCAGCAGTCAGGGCTACTACAATGAGCAGTTCTTC,CASSQGYYNEQFF
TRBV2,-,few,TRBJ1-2,TGTGCCAGCCCCCAAAAGGGGGGCTCGCGGGGCTACACCTTC,CASPQKGGSRGYTF
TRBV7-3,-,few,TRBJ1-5,TGTGCCAGCAGCTTAACGGGCAGCCTCAATCAGCCCCAGCATTTT,CASSLTGSLNQPQHF
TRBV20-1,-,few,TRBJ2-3,TGCAGTGCTTTGACCGGGACAAGGGGGTCAGATACGCAGTATTTT,CSALTGTRGSDTQYF
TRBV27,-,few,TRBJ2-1,TGTGCCAGCAGTTTTAGGGGGGCCCCTTACAATGAGCAGTTCTTC,CASSFRGAPYNEQFF
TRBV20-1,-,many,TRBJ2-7,TGCAGTGCTAGAGATTGGCGGTCTTACGAGCAGTACTTC,CSARDWRSYEQYF
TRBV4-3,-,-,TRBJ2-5,TGCGCCAGCAGCCAAGAAGGACAGCCGGCATACGATCAGTACTTC,CASSQEGQPAYDQYF
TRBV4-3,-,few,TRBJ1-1,TGCGCCAGCAGCCAAGAATTAGGGTCCACTGAAGCTTTCTTT,CASSQELGSTEAFF
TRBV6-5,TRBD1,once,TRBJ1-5,TGTGCCGGCAGTCCGGACAGGGGCGGAGATCAGCCCCAGCATTTT,CAGSPDRGGDQPQHF
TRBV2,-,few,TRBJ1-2,TGTGCCAGCACCCCTGACTATGGCTACACCTTC,CASTPDYGYTF
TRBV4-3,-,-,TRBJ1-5,TGCGCCAGCAGCCAATCCCGGGGGACCAATCAGCCCCAGCTTTTT,CASSQSRGTNQPQLF
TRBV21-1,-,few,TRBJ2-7,TGTGCCAGCAGCAAAGACAGGGGTGACGAGCAGTACTTC,CASSKDRGDEQYF
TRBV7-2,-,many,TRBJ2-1,TGTGCCAGCAGCCTTACCGGGGACTCCTACAATGAGCAGTTCTTC,CASSLTGDSYNEQFF
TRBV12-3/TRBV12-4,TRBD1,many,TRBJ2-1,TGTGCCAGCAGTTACGACAGGGATACGGGCAATGAGCAGTTCTTC,CASSYDRDTGNEQFF
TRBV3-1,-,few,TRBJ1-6,TGTGCCAGCAGCCTGGTGGAGTCTAATTCACCCCTCCACTTT,CASSLVESNSPLHF